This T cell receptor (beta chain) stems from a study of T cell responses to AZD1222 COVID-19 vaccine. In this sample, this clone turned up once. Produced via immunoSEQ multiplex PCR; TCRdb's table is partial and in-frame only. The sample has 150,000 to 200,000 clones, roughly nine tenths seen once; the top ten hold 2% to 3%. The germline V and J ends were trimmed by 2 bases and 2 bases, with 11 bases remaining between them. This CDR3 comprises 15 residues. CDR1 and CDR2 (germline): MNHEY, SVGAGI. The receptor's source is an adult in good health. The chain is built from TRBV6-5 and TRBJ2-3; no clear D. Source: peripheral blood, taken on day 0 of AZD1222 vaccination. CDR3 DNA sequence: TGTGCCAGCAGTTACACCGCGCAGGTCACAGATACGCAGTATTTT. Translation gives CASSYTAQVTDTQYF.